This TCR beta chain derives from a study of shared T cell receptors in the human thymus. The germline V gene encodes CDR1 SNHLY and CDR2 FYNNEI. V dropped 6 bases and J dropped 2 bases, with 10 bases sitting between them. The CDR3 covers 13 residues. Repertoires were generated with immunoSEQ multiplex PCR, while TCRdb's copy carries only in-frame clones and drops some. The table records about 380,000 clones, 95% of them present only once. This TCR was sampled from a human donor. J is TRBJ1-2 and V is TRBV2, with D unclear. Sequenced: thymocytes. Here the CDR3 DNA reads TGTGCCAGCAGCCCTTGGGAAAACTATGGCTACACCTTC. Its protein product is CASSPWENYGYTF.